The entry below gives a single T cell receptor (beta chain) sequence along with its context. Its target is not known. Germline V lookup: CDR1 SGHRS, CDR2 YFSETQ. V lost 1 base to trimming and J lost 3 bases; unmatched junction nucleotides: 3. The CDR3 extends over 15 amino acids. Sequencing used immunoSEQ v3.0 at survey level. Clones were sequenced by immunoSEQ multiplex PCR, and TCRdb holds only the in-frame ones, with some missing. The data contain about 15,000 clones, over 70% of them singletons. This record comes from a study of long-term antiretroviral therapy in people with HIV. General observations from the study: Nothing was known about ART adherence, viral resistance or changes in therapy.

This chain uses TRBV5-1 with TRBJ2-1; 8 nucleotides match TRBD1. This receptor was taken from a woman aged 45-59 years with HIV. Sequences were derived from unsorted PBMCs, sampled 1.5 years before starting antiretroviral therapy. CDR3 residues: CASSLFRGHYNEQFF. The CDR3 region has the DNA TGCGCCAGCAGCTTGTTCAGGGGGCACTACAATGAGCAGTTCTTC. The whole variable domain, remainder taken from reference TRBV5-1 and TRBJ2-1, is KAGVTQTPRYLIKTRGQQVTLSCSPISGHRSVSWYQQTPGQGLQFLFEYFSETQRNKGNFPGRFSGRQFSNSRSEMNVSTLELGDSALYLCASSLFRGHYNEQFFGPGTRLTVL.